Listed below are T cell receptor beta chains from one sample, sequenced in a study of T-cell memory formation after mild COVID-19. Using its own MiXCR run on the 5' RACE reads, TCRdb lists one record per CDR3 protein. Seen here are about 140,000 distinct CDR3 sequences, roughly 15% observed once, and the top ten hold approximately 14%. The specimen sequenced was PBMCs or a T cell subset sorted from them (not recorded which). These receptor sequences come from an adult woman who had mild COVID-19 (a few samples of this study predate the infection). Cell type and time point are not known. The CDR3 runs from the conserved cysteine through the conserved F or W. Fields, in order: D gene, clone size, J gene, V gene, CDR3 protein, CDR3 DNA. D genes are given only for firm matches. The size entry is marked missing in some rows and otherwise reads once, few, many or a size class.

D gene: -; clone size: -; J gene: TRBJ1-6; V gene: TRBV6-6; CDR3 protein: CASRAGAELNSPLHF; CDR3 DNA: TGTGCCAGCAGGGCTGGGGCAGAGCTAAATTCACCCCTCCACTTT
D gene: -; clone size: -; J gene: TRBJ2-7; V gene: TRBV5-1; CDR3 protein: CASSADSPRSYEQYF; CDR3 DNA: TGCGCCAGCAGCGCGGACAGCCCAAGATCCTACGAGCAGTACTTC
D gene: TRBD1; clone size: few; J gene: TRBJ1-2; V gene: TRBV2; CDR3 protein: CASSVSTGDTRGYTF; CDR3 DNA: TGTGCCAGCAGTGTTAGTACAGGGGATACTAGGGGCTACACCTTC
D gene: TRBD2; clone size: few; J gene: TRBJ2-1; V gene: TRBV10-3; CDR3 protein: CAISESGRLAGGNEQFF; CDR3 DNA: TGTGCCATCAGTGAGTCAGGTCGGCTAGCGGGAGGCAATGAGCAGTTCTTC
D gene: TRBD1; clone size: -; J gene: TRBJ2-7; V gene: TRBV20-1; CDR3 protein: CSARTGTSYEQYF; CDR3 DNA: TGCAGTGCTAGGACAGGGACCTCCTACGAGCAGTACTTC
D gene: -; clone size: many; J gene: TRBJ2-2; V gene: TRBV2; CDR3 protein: CASSWATGELFF; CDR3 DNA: TGTGCCAGCAGTTGGGCCACTGGGGAGCTGTTTTTT
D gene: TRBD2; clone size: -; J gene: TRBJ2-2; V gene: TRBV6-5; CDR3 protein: CASRRPGLVGTGELFF; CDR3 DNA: TGTGCCAGCAGGCGGCCGGGACTAGTCGGCACCGGGGAGCTGTTTTTT
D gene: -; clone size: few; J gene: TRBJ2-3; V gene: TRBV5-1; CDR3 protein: CASSAADTQYF; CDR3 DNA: TGCGCCAGCAGTGCTGCAGATACGCAGTATTTT
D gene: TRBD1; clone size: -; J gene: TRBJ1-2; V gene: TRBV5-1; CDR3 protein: CASSSHGTANYGYTF; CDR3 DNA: TGCGCCAGCAGCTCTCACGGGACAGCGAACTATGGCTACACCTTC
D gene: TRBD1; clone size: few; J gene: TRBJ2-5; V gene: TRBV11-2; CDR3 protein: CASSYQGAYQETQYF; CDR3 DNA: TGTGCCAGCAGCTATCAGGGGGCGTACCAAGAGACCCAGTACTTC
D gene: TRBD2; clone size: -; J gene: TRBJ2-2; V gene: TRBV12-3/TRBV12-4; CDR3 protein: CASILGTSGTTGELFF; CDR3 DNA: TGTGCCAGCATTCTGGGCACTAGCGGTACCACCGGGGAGCTGTTTTTT
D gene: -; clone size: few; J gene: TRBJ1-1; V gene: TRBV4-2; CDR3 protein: CASSQGRVGPLMNTEAFF; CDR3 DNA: TGTGCCAGCAGCCAAGGGAGGGTTGGACCTCTCATGAACACTGAAGCTTTCTTT
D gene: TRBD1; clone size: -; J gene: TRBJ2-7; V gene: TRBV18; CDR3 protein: CASSDRADYEQYF; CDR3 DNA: TGTGCCAGCTCAGACAGGGCCGACTACGAGCAGTACTTC
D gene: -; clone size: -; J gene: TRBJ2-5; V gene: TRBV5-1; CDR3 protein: CASSAGPGETQYF; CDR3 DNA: TGCGCCAGCAGCGCAGGGCCAGGCGAGACCCAGTACTTC
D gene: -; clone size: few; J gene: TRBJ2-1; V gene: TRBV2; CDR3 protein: CASSLPRQGGRNDYYSYNEQFF; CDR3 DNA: TGTGCCAGCAGCTTACCCCGACAGGGCGGGAGAAACGACTATTACTCCTACAATGAGCAGTTCTTC
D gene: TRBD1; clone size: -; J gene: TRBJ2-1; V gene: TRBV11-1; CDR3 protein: CASSFYRGTYNEQFF; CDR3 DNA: TGTGCCAGCAGCTTCTACAGGGGGACCTACAATGAGCAGTTCTTC
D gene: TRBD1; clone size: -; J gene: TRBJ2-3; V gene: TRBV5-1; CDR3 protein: CASSSATGGLTDTQYF; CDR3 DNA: TGCGCCAGCAGCTCGGCAACAGGGGGGCTCACAGATACGCAGTATTTT
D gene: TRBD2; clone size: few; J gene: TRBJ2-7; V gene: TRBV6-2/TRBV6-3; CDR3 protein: CASSYMSSGRAYEQYF; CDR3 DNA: TGTGCCAGCAGTTACATGAGCAGCGGGAGGGCCTACGAGCAGTACTTC
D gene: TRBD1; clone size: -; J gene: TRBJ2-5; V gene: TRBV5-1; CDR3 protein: CASSWGQADQETQYF; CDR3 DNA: TGCGCCAGCAGCTGGGGACAGGCGGACCAAGAGACCCAGTACTTC
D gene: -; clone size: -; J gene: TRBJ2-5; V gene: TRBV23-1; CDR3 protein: CASSPQASYQETQYF; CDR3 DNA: TGCGCCAGCAGTCCCCAGGCTAGCTACCAAGAGACCCAGTACTTC
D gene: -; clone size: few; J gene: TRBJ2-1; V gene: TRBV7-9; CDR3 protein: CASSLRIGEQFF; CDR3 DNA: TGTGCCAGCAGCTTACGTATTGGGGAGCAGTTCTTC
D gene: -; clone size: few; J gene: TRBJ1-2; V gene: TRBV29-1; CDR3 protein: CSTREGNYGYTF; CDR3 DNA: TGCAGTACCAGGGAGGGGAACTATGGCTACACCTTC